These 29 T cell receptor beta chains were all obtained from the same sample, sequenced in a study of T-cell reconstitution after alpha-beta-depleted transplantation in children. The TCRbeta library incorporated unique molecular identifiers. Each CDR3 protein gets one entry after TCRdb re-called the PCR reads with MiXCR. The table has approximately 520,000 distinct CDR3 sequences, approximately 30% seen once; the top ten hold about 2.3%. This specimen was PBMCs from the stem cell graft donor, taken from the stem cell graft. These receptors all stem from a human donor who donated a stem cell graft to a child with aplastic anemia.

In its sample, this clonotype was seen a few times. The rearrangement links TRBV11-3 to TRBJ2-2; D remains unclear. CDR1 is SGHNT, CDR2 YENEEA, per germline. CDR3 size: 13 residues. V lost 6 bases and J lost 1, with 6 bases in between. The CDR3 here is CASSQRNTGELFF. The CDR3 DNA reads TGTGCCAGCAGTCAAAGGAACACCGGGGAGCTGTTTTTT.

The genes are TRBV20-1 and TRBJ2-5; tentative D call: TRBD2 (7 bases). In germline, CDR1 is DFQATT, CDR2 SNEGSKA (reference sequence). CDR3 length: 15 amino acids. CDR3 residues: CSASGNRVRQETQYF. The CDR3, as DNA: TGCAGCGCAAGCGGGAACAGGGTGCGCCAAGAGACCCAGTACTTC.

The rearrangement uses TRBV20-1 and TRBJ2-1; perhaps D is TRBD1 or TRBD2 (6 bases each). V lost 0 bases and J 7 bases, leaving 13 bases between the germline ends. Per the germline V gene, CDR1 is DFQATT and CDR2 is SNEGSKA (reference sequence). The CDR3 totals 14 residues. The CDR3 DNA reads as TGCAGTGCTAGAGAGGGGGGCGCCGTAAATGAGCAGTTCTTC. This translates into CSAREGGAVNEQFF.

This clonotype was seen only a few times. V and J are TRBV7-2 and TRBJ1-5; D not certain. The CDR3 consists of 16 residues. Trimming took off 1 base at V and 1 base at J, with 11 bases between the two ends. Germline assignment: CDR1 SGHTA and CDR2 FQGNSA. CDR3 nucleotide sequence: TGTGCCAGCAGCTTAGAAAGCGGCGGGAGCAATCAGCCCCAGCATTTT. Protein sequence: CASSLESGGSNQPQHF.

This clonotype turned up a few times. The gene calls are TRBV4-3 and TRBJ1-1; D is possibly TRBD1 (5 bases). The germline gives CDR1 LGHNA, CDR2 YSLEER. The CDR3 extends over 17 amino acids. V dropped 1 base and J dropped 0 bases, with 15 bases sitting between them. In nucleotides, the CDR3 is TGCGCCAGCAGCCAAGTAAACTCGGGACTCTTGAACACTGAAGCTTTCTTT. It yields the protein CASSQVNSGLLNTEAFF.

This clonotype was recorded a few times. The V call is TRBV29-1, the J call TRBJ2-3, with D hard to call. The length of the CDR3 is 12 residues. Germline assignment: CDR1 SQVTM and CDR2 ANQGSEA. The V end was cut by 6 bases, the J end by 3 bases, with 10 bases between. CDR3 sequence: CSVERVTDTQYF. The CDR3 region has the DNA TGCAGCGTGGAGAGAGTAACAGATACGCAGTATTTT.

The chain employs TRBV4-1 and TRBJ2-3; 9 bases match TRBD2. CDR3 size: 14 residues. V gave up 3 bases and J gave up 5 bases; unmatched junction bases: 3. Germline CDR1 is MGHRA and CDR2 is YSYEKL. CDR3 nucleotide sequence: TGCGCCAGCAGCCAGCAAGCGGGAGGAGATACGCAGTATTTT. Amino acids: CASSQQAGGDTQYF.

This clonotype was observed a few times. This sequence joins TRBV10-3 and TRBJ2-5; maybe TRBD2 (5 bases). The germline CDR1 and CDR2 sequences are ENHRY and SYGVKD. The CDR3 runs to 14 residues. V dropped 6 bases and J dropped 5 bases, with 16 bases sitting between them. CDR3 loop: CAIRSGSAKETQYF. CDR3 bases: TGTGCCATCAGGAGCGGAAGCGCAAAGGAGACCCAGTACTTC.

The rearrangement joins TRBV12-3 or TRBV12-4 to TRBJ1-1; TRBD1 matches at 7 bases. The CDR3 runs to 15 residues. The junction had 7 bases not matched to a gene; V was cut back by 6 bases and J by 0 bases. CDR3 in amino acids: CASRPQQGLNTEAFF. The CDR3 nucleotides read TGTGCCAGCAGACCTCAACAGGGGTTGAACACTGAAGCTTTCTTT.

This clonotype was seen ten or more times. CDR3 in DNA: TGTGCCAGCAGTCTAACACAGAACACTGAAGCTTTCTTT. Translation: CASSLTQNTEAFF. The chain is built from TRBV12-3 or TRBV12-4 and TRBJ1-1; D ambiguous. V gave up 5 bases and J gave up 1 base, with 8 bases separating them. The CDR3 extends over 13 amino acids.

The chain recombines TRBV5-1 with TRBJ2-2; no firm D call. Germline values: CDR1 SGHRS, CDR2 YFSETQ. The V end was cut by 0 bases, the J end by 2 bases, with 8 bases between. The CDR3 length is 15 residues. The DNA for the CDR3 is TGCGCCAGCAGCTTGGGGGCCAGCAACACCGGGGAGCTGTTTTTT. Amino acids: CASSLGASNTGELFF.

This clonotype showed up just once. CDR3 protein: CARGPYSGNTIYF. The DNA of the CDR3 is TGTGCCAGGGGACCATACTCTGGAAACACCATATATTTT. This rearrangement joins TRBV19 to TRBJ1-3; TRBD1 is a possible D gene (5 bases). Germline CDR1 and CDR2: LNHDA and SQIVND (reference sequence). The CDR3 runs 13 residues. V lost 9 bases and J 0 bases, leaving 9 bases between the germline ends.

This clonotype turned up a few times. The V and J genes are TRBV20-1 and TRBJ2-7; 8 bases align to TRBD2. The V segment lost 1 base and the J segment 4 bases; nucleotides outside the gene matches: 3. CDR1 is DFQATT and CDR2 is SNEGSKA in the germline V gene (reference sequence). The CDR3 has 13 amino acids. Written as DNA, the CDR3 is TGCAGTGCTAGAGGACGGGAGGGGTACGAGCAGTACGTC. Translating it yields CSARGREGYEQYV.

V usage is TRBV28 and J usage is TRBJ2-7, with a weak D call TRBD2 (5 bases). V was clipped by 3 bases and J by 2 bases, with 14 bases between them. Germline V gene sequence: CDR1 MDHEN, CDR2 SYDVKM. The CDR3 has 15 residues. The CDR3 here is CASSFTVGKTYEQYF. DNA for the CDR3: TGTGCCAGCAGTTTCACGGTCGGGAAGACCTACGAGCAGTACTTC. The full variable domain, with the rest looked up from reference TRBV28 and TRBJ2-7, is DVKVTQSSRYLVKRTGEKVFLECVQDMDHENMFWYRQDPGLGLRLIYFSYDVKMKEKGDIPEGYSVSREKKERFSLILESASTNQTSMYLCASSFTVGKTYEQYFGPGTRLTVT.

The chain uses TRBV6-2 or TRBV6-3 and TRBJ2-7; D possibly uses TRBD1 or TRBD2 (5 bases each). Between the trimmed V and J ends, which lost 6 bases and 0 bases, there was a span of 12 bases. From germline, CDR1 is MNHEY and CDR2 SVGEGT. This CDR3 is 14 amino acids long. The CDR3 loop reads CASSPGDVSYEQYF. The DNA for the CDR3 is TGTGCCAGCAGCCCCGGGGACGTCTCCTACGAGCAGTACTTC.

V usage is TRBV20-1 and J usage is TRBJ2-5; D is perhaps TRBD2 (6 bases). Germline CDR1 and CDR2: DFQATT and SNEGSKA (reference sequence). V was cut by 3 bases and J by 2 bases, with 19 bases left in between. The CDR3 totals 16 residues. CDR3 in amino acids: CSASGPVGGIQETQYF. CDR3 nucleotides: TGCAGTGCTAGTGGTCCGGTTGGCGGGATACAAGAGACCCAGTACTTC.

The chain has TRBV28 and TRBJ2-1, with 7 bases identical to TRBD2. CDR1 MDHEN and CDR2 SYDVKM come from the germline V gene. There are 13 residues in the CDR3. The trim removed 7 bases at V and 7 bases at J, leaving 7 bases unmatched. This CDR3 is CASTSRGRNEQFF. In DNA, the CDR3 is TGTGCCAGCACCTCCCGCGGGAGAAATGAGCAGTTCTTC.

This CDR3 reads CASSLEPVYSNQPQHF. CDR3 DNA sequence: TGTGCCAGCAGCTTAGAGCCAGTGTATAGCAATCAGCCCCAGCATTTT. The rearrangement links TRBV7-2 to TRBJ1-5; no reliable D call. Trimming removed 1 base at V and 0 bases at J, with 10 bases between. This CDR3 is built from 16 residues. CDR1 is SGHTA, CDR2 FQGNSA, per germline.

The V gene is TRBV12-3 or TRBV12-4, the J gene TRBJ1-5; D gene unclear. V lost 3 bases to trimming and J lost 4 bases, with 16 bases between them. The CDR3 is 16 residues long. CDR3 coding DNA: TGTGCCAGCAGTTTCTCTACGGGCCTAAGGAATCAGCCCCAGCATTTT. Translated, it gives CASSFSTGLRNQPQHF.

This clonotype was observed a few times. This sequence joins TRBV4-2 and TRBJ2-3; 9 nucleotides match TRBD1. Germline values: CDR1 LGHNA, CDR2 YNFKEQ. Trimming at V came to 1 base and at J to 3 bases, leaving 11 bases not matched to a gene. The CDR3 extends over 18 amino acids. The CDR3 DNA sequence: TGTGCCAGCAGCCAAGCGGTTGGACCACAGGGGGCAACAGATACGCAGTATTTT. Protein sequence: CASSQAVGPQGATDTQYF.

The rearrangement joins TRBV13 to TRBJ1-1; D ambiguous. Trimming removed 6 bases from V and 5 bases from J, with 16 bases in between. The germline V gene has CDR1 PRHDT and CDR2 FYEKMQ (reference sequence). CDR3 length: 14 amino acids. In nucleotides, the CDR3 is TGTGCCAGCAGTTGGACGGGCAGGAGGACTGAAGCTTTCTTT. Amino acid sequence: CASSWTGRRTEAFF.

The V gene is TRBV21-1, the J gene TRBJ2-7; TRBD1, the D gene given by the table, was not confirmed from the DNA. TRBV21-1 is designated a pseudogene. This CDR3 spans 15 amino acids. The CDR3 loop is CASSDGTNLSKEQYF. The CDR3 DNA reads TGTGCCAGCAGCGACGGGACAAACCTTTCGAAAGAGCAGTACTTC.

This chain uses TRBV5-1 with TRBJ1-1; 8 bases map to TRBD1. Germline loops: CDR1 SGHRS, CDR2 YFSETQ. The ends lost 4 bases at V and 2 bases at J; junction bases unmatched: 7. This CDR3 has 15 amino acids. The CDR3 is CASSPGGQDNTEAFF. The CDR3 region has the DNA TGCGCCAGCAGCCCCGGGGGACAGGATAACACTGAAGCTTTCTTT.

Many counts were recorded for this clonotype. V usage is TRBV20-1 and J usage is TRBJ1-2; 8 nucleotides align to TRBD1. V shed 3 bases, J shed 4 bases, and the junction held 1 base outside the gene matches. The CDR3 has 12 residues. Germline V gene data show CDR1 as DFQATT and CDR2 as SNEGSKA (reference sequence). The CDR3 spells CSASGTGYGYTF. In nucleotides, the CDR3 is TGCAGTGCTAGCGGGACAGGCTATGGCTACACCTTC.

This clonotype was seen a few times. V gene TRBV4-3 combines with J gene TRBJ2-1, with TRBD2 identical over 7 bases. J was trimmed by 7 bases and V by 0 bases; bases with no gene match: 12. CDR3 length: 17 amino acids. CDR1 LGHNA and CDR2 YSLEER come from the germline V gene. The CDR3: CASSQDGFRLAANEQFF. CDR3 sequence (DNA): TGCGCCAGCAGCCAAGACGGTTTTAGGCTAGCGGCGAATGAGCAGTTCTTC.

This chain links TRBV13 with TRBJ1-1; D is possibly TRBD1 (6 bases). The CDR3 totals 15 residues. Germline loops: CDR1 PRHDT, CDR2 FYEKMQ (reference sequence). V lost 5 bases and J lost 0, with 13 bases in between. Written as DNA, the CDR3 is TGTGCCAGCAGCGTATGGACAGTGATGAACACTGAAGCTTTCTTT. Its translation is CASSVWTVMNTEAFF.

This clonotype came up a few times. CDR3: CASSLRGQGWPEAFF. As DNA, the CDR3 is TGTGCCAGCAGTTTAAGGGGACAGGGGTGGCCTGAAGCTTTCTTT. The chain carries TRBV27 and TRBJ1-1; 10 nucleotides line up with TRBD1. V was clipped by 2 bases and J by 6 bases; unmatched bases: 6. CDR3 length: 15 residues. In germline, CDR1 is MNHEY, CDR2 SMNVEV (reference sequence).

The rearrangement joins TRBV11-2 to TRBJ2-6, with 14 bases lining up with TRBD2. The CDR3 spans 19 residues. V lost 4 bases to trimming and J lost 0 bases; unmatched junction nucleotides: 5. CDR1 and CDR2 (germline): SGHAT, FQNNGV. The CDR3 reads CASSSAGTSGSSGANVLTF. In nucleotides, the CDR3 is TGTGCCAGCAGCTCCGCCGGGACTAGCGGGAGCTCTGGGGCCAACGTCCTGACTTTC.

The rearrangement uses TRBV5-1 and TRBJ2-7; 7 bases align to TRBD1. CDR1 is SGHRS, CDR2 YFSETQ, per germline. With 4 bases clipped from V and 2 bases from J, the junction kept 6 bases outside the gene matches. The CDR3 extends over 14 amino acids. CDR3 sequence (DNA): TGCGCCAGCAGCCTAGGACAGGCCGCCTACGAGCAGTACGTC. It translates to CASSLGQAAYEQYV.